These T cell receptor beta chains were read from a single sample in a study of CD8 T cells in Susac syndrome. TCRdb re-called the immunoSEQ multiplex PCR reads with MiXCR, one entry per CDR3 protein. The sample comprises a few hundred thousand distinct CDR3 sequences, approximately 90% of which are singletons, and 0.1% to 0.15% rests with the top ten. The sample was CD8+ T cells from PBMCs. These receptors all come from a human donor with multiple sclerosis. The CDR3 runs from the conserved cysteine through the conserved F or W.

j_call v_call cdr3_aa
TRBJ2-1 TRBV11-2 CASSLVWDEQFF
TRBJ2-5 TRBV6-1 CASSEHRHQETQYF
TRBJ2-7 TRBV29-1 CSIRTSGYYEQYF
TRBJ1-5 TRBV19 CASSYRGRPSNQPQHF
TRBJ2-1 TRBV7-9 CASRPEAGVSYNEQFF
TRBJ2-3 TRBV19 CASSMGLAGTDTQYF
TRBJ2-5 TRBV19 CASALRRGRQETQYF
TRBJ2-3 TRBV6-2/TRBV6-3 CASSYTGSFTDTQYF
TRBJ2-4 TRBV7-6 CASSLGPAVLKNIQYF
TRBJ1-1 TRBV7-9 CASSLGQGENTEAFF
TRBJ1-2 TRBV29-1 CSAPGGVTPTGYGYTF